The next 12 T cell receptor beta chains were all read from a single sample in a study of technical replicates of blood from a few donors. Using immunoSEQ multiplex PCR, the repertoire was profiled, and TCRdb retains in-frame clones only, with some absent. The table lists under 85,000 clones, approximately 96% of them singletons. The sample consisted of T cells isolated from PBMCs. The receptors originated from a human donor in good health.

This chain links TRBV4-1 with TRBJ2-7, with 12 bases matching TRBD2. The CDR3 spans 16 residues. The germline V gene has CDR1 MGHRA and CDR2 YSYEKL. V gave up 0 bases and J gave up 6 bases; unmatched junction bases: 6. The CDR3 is CASSQDLAGGPVEQYF. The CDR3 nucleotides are TGCGCCAGCAGCCAAGATCTAGCGGGAGGGCCGGTCGAGCAGTACTTC.

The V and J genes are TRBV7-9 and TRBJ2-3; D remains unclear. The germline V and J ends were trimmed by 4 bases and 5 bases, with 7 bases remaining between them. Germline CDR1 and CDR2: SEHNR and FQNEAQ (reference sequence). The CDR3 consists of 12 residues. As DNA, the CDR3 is TGTGCCAGCAGCTCCTCGGTAGATACGCAGTATTTT. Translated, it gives CASSSSVDTQYF. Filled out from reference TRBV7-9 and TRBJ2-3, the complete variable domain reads DTGVSQNPRHKITKRGQNVTFRCDPISEHNRLYWYRQTLGQGPEFLTYFQNEAQLEKSRLLSDRFSAERPKGSFSTLEIQRTEQGDSAMYLCASSSSVDTQYFGPGTRLTVL.

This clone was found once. The CDR3 region has the DNA TGCAGCGCGAGCCGGGACACAAACTATGGCTACACCTTC. It encodes CSASRDTNYGYTF. The chain combines TRBV29-1 with TRBJ1-2; D is perhaps TRBD1 (6 bases). V lost 7 bases to trimming and J lost 2 bases, with 14 bases between them. There are 13 residues in the CDR3. Germline V gene lookup returns CDR1 SQVTM and CDR2 ANQGSEA.

In DNA, the CDR3 is TGTGCCAGCAGCGAAAGAAGCGGAGCGGGGGGGCGAGAGGGAGATACGCAGTATTTT. Its translation: CASSERSGAGGREGDTQYF. The gene calls are TRBV9 and TRBJ2-3; 10 nucleotides agree with TRBD2. The CDR3 sequence is 19 residues long. CDR1 SGDLS and CDR2 YYNGEE come from the germline V gene. With V trimmed by 3 bases and J by 5 bases, 18 bases remained unmatched.

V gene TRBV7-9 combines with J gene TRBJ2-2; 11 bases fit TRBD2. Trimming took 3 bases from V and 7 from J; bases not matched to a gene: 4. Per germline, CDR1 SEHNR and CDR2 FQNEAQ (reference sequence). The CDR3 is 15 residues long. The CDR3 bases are TGTGCCAGCAGCTTGTCTAGCGGGGGGTTCGGGGAGCTGTTTTTT. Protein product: CASSLSSGGFGELFF.

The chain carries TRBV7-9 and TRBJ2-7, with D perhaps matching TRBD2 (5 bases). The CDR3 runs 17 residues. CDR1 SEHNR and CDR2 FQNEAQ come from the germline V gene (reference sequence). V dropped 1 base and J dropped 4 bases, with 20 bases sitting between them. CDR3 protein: CASSLVPSGSGPYEQYF. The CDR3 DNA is TGTGCCAGCAGCTTAGTACCAAGCGGATCTGGGCCTTACGAGCAGTACTTC.

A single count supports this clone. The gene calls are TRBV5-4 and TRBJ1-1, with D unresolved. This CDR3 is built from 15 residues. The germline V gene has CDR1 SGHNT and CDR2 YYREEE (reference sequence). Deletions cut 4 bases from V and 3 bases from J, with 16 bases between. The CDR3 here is CASSRTPGLDTEAFF. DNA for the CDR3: TGTGCCAGCAGCCGGACTCCTGGGCTCGACACTGAAGCTTTCTTT. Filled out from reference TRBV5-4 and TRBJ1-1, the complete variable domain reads ETGVTQSPTHLIKTRGQQVTLRCSSQSGHNTVSWYQQALGQGPQFIFQYYREEENGRGNFPPRFSGLQFPNYSSELNVNALELDDSALYLCASSRTPGLDTEAFFGQGTRLTVV.

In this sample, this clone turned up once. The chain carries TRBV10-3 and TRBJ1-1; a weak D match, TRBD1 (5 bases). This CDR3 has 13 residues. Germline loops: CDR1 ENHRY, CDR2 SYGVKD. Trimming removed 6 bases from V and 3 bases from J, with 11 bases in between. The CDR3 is CAIRGRGDTEAFF. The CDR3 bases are TGTGCCATCAGGGGGCGGGGGGACACTGAAGCTTTCTTT.

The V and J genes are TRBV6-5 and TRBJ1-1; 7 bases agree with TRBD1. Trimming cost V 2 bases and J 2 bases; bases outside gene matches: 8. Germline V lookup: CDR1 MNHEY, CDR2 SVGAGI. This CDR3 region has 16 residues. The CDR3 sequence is CASSYQTGLFNTEAFF. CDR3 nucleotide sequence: TGTGCCAGCAGTTACCAGACAGGGTTGTTCAACACTGAAGCTTTCTTT.

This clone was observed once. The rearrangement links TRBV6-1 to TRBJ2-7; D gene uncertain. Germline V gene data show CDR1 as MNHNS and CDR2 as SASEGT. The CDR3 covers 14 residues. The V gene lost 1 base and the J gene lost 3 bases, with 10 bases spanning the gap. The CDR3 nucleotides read TGTGCCAGCAGTGAAGATAGAGGTTTCTACGAGCAGTACTTC. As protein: CASSEDRGFYEQYF.

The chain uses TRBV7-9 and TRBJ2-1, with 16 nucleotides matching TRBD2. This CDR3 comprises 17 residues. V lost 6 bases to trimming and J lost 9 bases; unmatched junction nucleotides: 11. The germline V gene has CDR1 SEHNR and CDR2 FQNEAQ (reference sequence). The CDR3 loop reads CASRGPGLAGGPSEQFF. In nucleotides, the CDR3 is TGTGCCAGCAGGGGGCCGGGACTAGCGGGAGGGCCTTCTGAGCAGTTCTTC.

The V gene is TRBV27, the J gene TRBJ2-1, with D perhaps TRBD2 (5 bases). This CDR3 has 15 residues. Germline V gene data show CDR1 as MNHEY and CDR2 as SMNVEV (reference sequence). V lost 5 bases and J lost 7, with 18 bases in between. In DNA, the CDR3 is TGTGCCAGCAGTCCGGGATCCCGGAAAAGAAATGAGCAGTTCTTC. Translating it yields CASSPGSRKRNEQFF.